The clone carrying this TCR beta chain has ten or more counts. This sample is part of a study of T cells in Graves' hyperthyroidism and ophthalmopathy. The wider study: Pretreatment peripheral blood was obtained at initial diagnosis.

V lost 6 bases and J lost 1, with 18 bases in between. CDR3 length: 15 amino acids. Germline V gene sequence: CDR1 DFQATT, CDR2 SNEGSKA (reference sequence). Amplification targeted TCR beta CDR3 regions from RNA transcripts. HTBI primers were the set used in a first-round RT-PCR of the TCR CDR3. From the multiplex PCR reads, TCRdb called clonotypes with MiXCR, one entry per CDR3 protein. This table holds fewer than 450,000 distinct CDR3 sequences, roughly 15% found once. Sequenced material: blood. The chain recombines TRBV20-1 with TRBJ2-5; D call uncertain. The receptor's source is a woman in her 30s with Graves' hyperthyroidism that later progressed to Graves' ophthalmopathy. This chain's CDR3 is CSATDSRKSQETQYF. The CDR3 nucleotides read TGCAGTGCAACAGACTCGCGTAAATCCCAAGAGACCCAGTACTTC.